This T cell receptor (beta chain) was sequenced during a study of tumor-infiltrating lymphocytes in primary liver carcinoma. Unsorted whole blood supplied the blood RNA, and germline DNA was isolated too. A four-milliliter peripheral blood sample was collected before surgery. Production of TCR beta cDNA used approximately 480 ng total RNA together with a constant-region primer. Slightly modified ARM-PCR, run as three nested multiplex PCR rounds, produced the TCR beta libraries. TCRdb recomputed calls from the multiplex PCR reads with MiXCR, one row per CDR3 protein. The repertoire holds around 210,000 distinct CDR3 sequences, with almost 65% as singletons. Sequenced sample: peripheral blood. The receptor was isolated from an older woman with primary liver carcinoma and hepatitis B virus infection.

CDR3 in DNA: TGCAGCGTTGTGGGCGGGAAGGACTCCTACAATGGGCACTTCTTC. Its protein is CSVVGGKDSYNGHFF. The gene calls are TRBV29-1 and TRBJ2-1; D is perhaps TRBD2 (6 bases). V lost 4 bases, J lost 16 bases, and 29 bases lay in between. The CDR3 covers 15 residues. The germline V gene has CDR1 SQVTM and CDR2 ANQGSEA.